A selection of T cell receptor beta chains follows, all from one sample in a study of shared clonotypes between healthy human individuals. TCRdb's table, derived via immunoSEQ multiplex PCR, lists solely in-frame clones and lacks some. The sample shows about 730,000 clones, 72% of them seen only once. The specimen was memory CD4+ T cells sorted from blood. The receptor set was obtained from a woman in her 30s in good health. Both conserved end residues are part of each CDR3. Each record gives: J gene, clone size, D gene, V gene, CDR3 protein, CDR3 DNA. A D gene is named only where the DNA matches it firmly. Clone size is not always given. Where it is, it says once, few, many or a class for expanded clones.

J gene: TRBJ2-7
clone size: -
D gene: TRBD1
V gene: TRBV19
CDR3 protein: CASSIAGQGSYEQYF
CDR3 DNA: TGTGCCAGTAGTATAGCGGGACAGGGCTCCTACGAGCAGTACTTC

J gene: TRBJ1-6
clone size: -
D gene: -
V gene: TRBV7-6
CDR3 protein: CASSTRLDSPLHF
CDR3 DNA: TGTGCCAGCAGCACCCGGTTGGATTCACCCCTCCACTTT

J gene: TRBJ2-1
clone size: many
D gene: TRBD2
V gene: TRBV7-6
CDR3 protein: CASSGGLAGRNEQFF
CDR3 DNA: TGTGCCAGCAGCGGTGGACTAGCGGGGCGCAATGAGCAGTTCTTC

J gene: TRBJ1-1
clone size: -
D gene: -
V gene: TRBV6-6
CDR3 protein: CASRYWQNTEAFF
CDR3 DNA: TGTGCCAGCAGGTACTGGCAGAACACTGAAGCTTTCTTT

J gene: TRBJ2-7
clone size: -
D gene: TRBD2
V gene: TRBV29-1
CDR3 protein: CSARELAGVTEQYF
CDR3 DNA: TGCAGCGCTAGGGAACTAGCGGGAGTTACCGAGCAGTACTTC

J gene: TRBJ1-4
clone size: -
D gene: -
V gene: TRBV4-2
CDR3 protein: CASSQGHSNEKLFF
CDR3 DNA: TGTGCCAGCAGCCAAGGACACTCTAATGAAAAACTGTTTTTT

J gene: TRBJ2-7
clone size: few
D gene: -
V gene: TRBV10-2
CDR3 protein: CASSGGVYEQYF
CDR3 DNA: TGCGCCAGCAGTGGAGGGGTCTACGAGCAGTACTTC

J gene: TRBJ2-7
clone size: few
D gene: TRBD2
V gene: TRBV4-2
CDR3 protein: CASSQDPTSGTYEQYF
CDR3 DNA: TGTGCCAGCAGCCAAGATCCGACTAGCGGGACCTACGAGCAGTACTTC

J gene: TRBJ2-3
clone size: once
D gene: -
V gene: TRBV7-2
CDR3 protein: CASSQQRDSTDTQYF
CDR3 DNA: TGTGCCAGCAGCCAACAACGAGACAGCACAGATACGCAGTATTTT

J gene: TRBJ2-1
clone size: -
D gene: TRBD2
V gene: TRBV6-1
CDR3 protein: CASSVLGLAGDPWANEQFF
CDR3 DNA: TGTGCCAGCAGTGTCCTGGGACTAGCGGGGGATCCCTGGGCCAATGAGCAGTTCTTC

J gene: TRBJ2-6
clone size: many
D gene: TRBD2
V gene: TRBV5-4
CDR3 protein: CASSSGPGGLGANVLTF
CDR3 DNA: TGTGCCAGCAGCTCGGGACCGGGAGGGCTGGGGGCCAACGTCCTGACTTTC

J gene: TRBJ2-7
clone size: once
D gene: TRBD2
V gene: TRBV4-1
CDR3 protein: CASSQEGLGAGGSYEQYF
CDR3 DNA: TGCGCCAGCAGCCAAGAAGGACTTGGGGCGGGAGGCTCCTACGAGCAGTACTTC

J gene: TRBJ2-1
clone size: -
D gene: TRBD2
V gene: TRBV7-2
CDR3 protein: CASSLARLAGGLNEQFF
CDR3 DNA: TGTGCCAGCAGCTTAGCGCGTCTAGCGGGAGGGCTGAATGAGCAGTTCTTC

J gene: TRBJ2-2
clone size: -
D gene: -
V gene: TRBV7-9
CDR3 protein: CASSPQRAGELFF
CDR3 DNA: TGTGCCAGCAGCCCACAGAGGGCCGGGGAGCTGTTTTTT

J gene: TRBJ1-3
clone size: -
D gene: -
V gene: TRBV5-5
CDR3 protein: CASSLGQHSGNTIYF
CDR3 DNA: TGTGCCAGCAGCTTGGGACAGCACTCTGGAAACACCATATATTTT

J gene: TRBJ2-7
clone size: -
D gene: TRBD2
V gene: TRBV5-1
CDR3 protein: CASSLGRLAGVYEQYF
CDR3 DNA: TGCGCCAGCAGCTTGGGGCGGCTAGCGGGAGTATACGAGCAGTACTTC

J gene: TRBJ1-1
clone size: -
D gene: -
V gene: TRBV7-6
CDR3 protein: CASSPTGPNTEAFF
CDR3 DNA: TGTGCCAGCAGCCCGACAGGACCGAACACTGAAGCTTTCTTT

J gene: TRBJ2-3
clone size: -
D gene: -
V gene: TRBV7-8
CDR3 protein: CASSLGQRRTDTQYF
CDR3 DNA: TGTGCCAGCAGCTTAGGTCAGCGTCGCACAGATACGCAGTATTTT

J gene: TRBJ1-3
clone size: -
D gene: -
V gene: TRBV6-6
CDR3 protein: CASSYDLPSSGNTIYF
CDR3 DNA: TGTGCCAGCAGTTACGACTTACCCTCCTCTGGAAACACCATATATTTT

J gene: TRBJ1-1
clone size: few
D gene: -
V gene: TRBV10-3
CDR3 protein: CAISTPWGQGTEAFF
CDR3 DNA: TGTGCCATCAGTACACCCTGGGGGCAAGGGACTGAAGCTTTCTTT

J gene: TRBJ2-7
clone size: few
D gene: TRBD1
V gene: TRBV5-1
CDR3 protein: CASSLGQGTDEQYF
CDR3 DNA: TGCGCCAGCAGCTTGGGACAGGGTACCGACGAGCAGTACTTC

J gene: TRBJ2-5
clone size: few
D gene: TRBD2
V gene: TRBV5-6
CDR3 protein: CASSPRGGMGETQYF
CDR3 DNA: TGTGCCAGCAGCCCGAGGGGAGGGATGGGAGAGACCCAGTACTTC

J gene: TRBJ2-7
clone size: -
D gene: TRBD1
V gene: TRBV25-1
CDR3 protein: CASSEGRDRAPYEQYF
CDR3 DNA: TGTGCCAGCAGTGAGGGCCGGGACAGGGCTCCCTACGAGCAGTACTTC

J gene: TRBJ2-1
clone size: -
D gene: TRBD2
V gene: TRBV28
CDR3 protein: CASSVSGVTYNEQFF
CDR3 DNA: TGTGCCAGCAGCGTTAGCGGGGTCACCTACAATGAGCAGTTCTTC

J gene: TRBJ1-2
clone size: -
D gene: -
V gene: TRBV15
CDR3 protein: CATSGRSNYGYTF
CDR3 DNA: TGTGCCACCAGCGGACGGAGTAACTATGGCTACACCTTC

J gene: TRBJ2-2
clone size: few
D gene: -
V gene: TRBV5-1
CDR3 protein: CASSVGISLRGELFF
CDR3 DNA: TGCGCCAGCAGCGTCGGTATTTCCCTTCGCGGGGAGCTGTTTTTT

J gene: TRBJ2-3
clone size: -
D gene: TRBD2
V gene: TRBV7-9
CDR3 protein: CASSLGVAGVGDTQYF
CDR3 DNA: TGTGCCAGCAGCTTAGGAGTAGCGGGTGTGGGAGATACGCAGTATTTT

J gene: TRBJ1-2
clone size: few
D gene: -
V gene: TRBV4-1
CDR3 protein: CASSQERPSGGYTF
CDR3 DNA: TGCGCCAGCAGCCAAGAAAGACCTTCCGGGGGCTACACCTTC

J gene: TRBJ2-7
clone size: -
D gene: -
V gene: TRBV18
CDR3 protein: CASSPPRSFAYEQYF
CDR3 DNA: TGTGCCAGCTCACCCCCCCGTAGTTTTGCCTACGAGCAGTACTTC

J gene: TRBJ2-1
clone size: -
D gene: TRBD2
V gene: TRBV5-4
CDR3 protein: CASSLTSGKSEQFF
CDR3 DNA: TGTGCCAGCAGCTTGACTAGCGGGAAGAGTGAGCAGTTCTTC

J gene: TRBJ1-1
clone size: -
D gene: -
V gene: TRBV11-3
CDR3 protein: CASSQKGVGTEAFF
CDR3 DNA: TGTGCCAGCAGCCAGAAAGGTGTGGGCACTGAAGCTTTCTTT

J gene: TRBJ2-6
clone size: few
D gene: TRBD2
V gene: TRBV27
CDR3 protein: CASSFGLAYSGANVLTF
CDR3 DNA: TGTGCCAGCAGTTTTGGACTAGCGTACTCTGGGGCCAACGTCCTGACTTTC

J gene: TRBJ1-2
clone size: once
D gene: -
V gene: TRBV28
CDR3 protein: CASSIGNRYGYTF
CDR3 DNA: TGTGCCAGCAGTATAGGGAATCGGTATGGCTACACCTTC

J gene: TRBJ2-2
clone size: few
D gene: TRBD1
V gene: TRBV11-3
CDR3 protein: CASSPSGGDTGELFF
CDR3 DNA: TGTGCCAGCAGTCCATCAGGGGGCGACACCGGGGAGCTGTTTTTT

J gene: TRBJ1-5
clone size: few
D gene: TRBD1
V gene: TRBV10-3
CDR3 protein: CAISSDRRYNQPQHF
CDR3 DNA: TGTGCCATCAGTTCGGACAGGAGGTACAATCAGCCCCAGCATTTT

J gene: TRBJ2-1
clone size: -
D gene: TRBD2
V gene: TRBV18
CDR3 protein: CASSRTSGTSGMGNEQFF
CDR3 DNA: TGTGCCAGCTCACGCACCTCCGGGACTAGCGGGATGGGTAATGAGCAGTTCTTC

J gene: TRBJ2-5
clone size: -
D gene: -
V gene: TRBV20-1
CDR3 protein: CSALQETQYF
CDR3 DNA: TGCAGTGCTTTACAAGAGACCCAGTACTTC

J gene: TRBJ1-1
clone size: -
D gene: TRBD1
V gene: TRBV9
CDR3 protein: CASSGLDRGYTEAFF
CDR3 DNA: TGTGCCAGCAGCGGACTGGACAGGGGGTACACTGAAGCTTTCTTT

J gene: TRBJ2-3
clone size: few
D gene: -
V gene: TRBV28
CDR3 protein: CASSFRGELADTQYF
CDR3 DNA: TGTGCCAGCAGTTTTAGGGGGGAGCTCGCAGATACGCAGTATTTT

J gene: TRBJ2-3
clone size: -
D gene: -
V gene: TRBV11-3
CDR3 protein: CASSLQSSDTQYF
CDR3 DNA: TGTGCCAGCAGCTTACAGAGTTCAGATACGCAGTATTTT

J gene: TRBJ1-1
clone size: -
D gene: -
V gene: TRBV5-1
CDR3 protein: CASSSDAAGTEAFF
CDR3 DNA: TGCGCCAGCAGCTCCGATGCGGCTGGGACTGAAGCTTTCTTT

J gene: TRBJ2-2
clone size: once
D gene: TRBD2
V gene: TRBV2
CDR3 protein: CASGREGWTGELFF
CDR3 DNA: TGTGCCAGCGGGCGGGAGGGCTGGACCGGGGAGCTGTTTTTT

J gene: TRBJ1-4
clone size: -
D gene: -
V gene: TRBV5-1
CDR3 protein: CASSFGGGHGNEKLFF
CDR3 DNA: TGCGCCAGCAGCTTCGGAGGCGGGCACGGCAATGAAAAACTGTTTTTT

J gene: TRBJ1-1
clone size: few
D gene: -
V gene: TRBV20-1
CDR3 protein: CSAMLNTEAFF
CDR3 DNA: TGCAGTGCTATGTTGAACACTGAAGCTTTCTTT

J gene: TRBJ2-1
clone size: -
D gene: TRBD2
V gene: TRBV5-1
CDR3 protein: CASKNSGTSGRNEQFF
CDR3 DNA: TGCGCCAGCAAAAACTCCGGGACTAGCGGGAGAAATGAGCAGTTCTTC

J gene: TRBJ2-5
clone size: once
D gene: -
V gene: TRBV5-1
CDR3 protein: CASSPDSTGETQYF
CDR3 DNA: TGCGCCAGCAGCCCCGACAGCACCGGAGAGACCCAGTACTTC

J gene: TRBJ1-5
clone size: -
D gene: TRBD1
V gene: TRBV4-1
CDR3 protein: CASSQSTGAIYSNQPQHF
CDR3 DNA: TGCGCCAGCAGCCAATCTACAGGGGCGATATATAGCAATCAGCCCCAGCATTTT

J gene: TRBJ2-1
clone size: -
D gene: -
V gene: TRBV27
CDR3 protein: CASRQVDSYNEQFF
CDR3 DNA: TGTGCCAGCAGGCAGGTTGACTCCTACAATGAGCAGTTCTTC

J gene: TRBJ1-3
clone size: -
D gene: -
V gene: TRBV5-4
CDR3 protein: CASSFQGAGNTIYF
CDR3 DNA: TGTGCCAGCAGCTTCCAGGGAGCTGGAAACACCATATATTTT

J gene: TRBJ2-1
clone size: few
D gene: TRBD2
V gene: TRBV7-9
CDR3 protein: CASSLAIEGGRSSYNEQFF
CDR3 DNA: TGTGCCAGCAGCTTAGCGATAGAGGGAGGGCGGAGCTCCTACAATGAGCAGTTCTTC

J gene: TRBJ1-1
clone size: -
D gene: -
V gene: TRBV2
CDR3 protein: CASSRGQPFIAFF
CDR3 DNA: TGTGCCAGCAGCCGCGGACAACCTTTTATCGCTTTCTTT

J gene: TRBJ1-1
clone size: -
D gene: TRBD1
V gene: TRBV19
CDR3 protein: CASLSVGQGRIAFF
CDR3 DNA: TGTGCCAGCTTAAGCGTCGGACAGGGGAGAATTGCTTTCTTT